These 22 T cell receptor beta chains were all obtained from the same sample, sequenced in a study of blood T cell repertoires in COVID-19. Assay: immunoSEQ multiplex PCR; the TCRdb copy retains only in-frame clones and omits some. The sample has roughly 220,000 clones, around 84% seen once; the top ten hold about 6.6%. The sequenced sample consisted of PBMCs or T cells enriched from blood (not recorded which). These receptors were taken from a woman aged 40 to 49 who had recovered from COVID-19.

This chain links TRBV6-1 with TRBJ2-2; the D gene is possibly TRBD1 (5 bases). The ends were cut back, 2 bases at V and 2 bases at J, with 15 bases in the middle. Germline V gene data show CDR1 as MNHNS and CDR2 as SASEGT. The CDR3 extends over 17 amino acids. CDR3 amino acids: CASSEFWGRANTGELFF. CDR3 DNA: TGTGCCAGCAGTGAATTCTGGGGCAGGGCTAACACCGGGGAGCTGTTTTTT.

The gene calls are TRBV6-2 or TRBV6-3 and TRBJ2-2, with D maybe TRBD2 (6 bases). Germline V gives CDR1 MNHEY, CDR2 SVGEGT. This CDR3 region has 16 residues. V was trimmed by 2 bases and J by 1 base, leaving 11 bases between them. The CDR3 bases are TGTGCCAGCAGTTACGGAGGGGCCCAGAACACCGGGGAGCTGTTTTTT. This translates into CASSYGGAQNTGELFF.

The V and J genes are TRBV7-2 and TRBJ1-1, with D maybe TRBD1 (5 bases). In germline, CDR1 is SGHTA, CDR2 FQGNSA. V was shortened by 4 bases and J by 4 bases, with 10 bases between the two germline ends. The CDR3 length is 13 residues. This chain's CDR3 is CASSWRGGTEAFF. The CDR3, as DNA: TGTGCCAGCAGCTGGCGGGGGGGCACTGAAGCTTTCTTT.

The rearrangement joins TRBV7-2 to TRBJ2-1; TRBD1 aligns across 9 bases. The CDR3 runs 16 residues. The germline gives CDR1 SGHTA, CDR2 FQGNSA. V shed 1 base, J shed 5 bases, and the junction held 6 bases outside the gene matches. CDR3 coding DNA: TGTGCCAGCAGCTTAGGGTGGGACAGGGACCACAATGAGCAGTTCTTC. Translated: CASSLGWDRDHNEQFF.

The V and J genes are TRBV7-2 and TRBJ1-2, with D possibly TRBD1 on 5 matching bases. CDR3 size: 14 residues. V was pared by 3 bases and J by 7 bases, with 15 bases between. Germline lookup yields CDR1 SGHTA and CDR2 FQGNSA. Here the CDR3 reads CASSFTPGISGYTF. The DNA of the CDR3 is TGTGCCAGCAGCTTTACGCCAGGGATTAGTGGCTACACCTTC.

The chain joins TRBV28 to TRBJ2-1; possible D gene TRBD2, 5 bases. The CDR3 extends over 18 amino acids. Trimming stripped 6 bases from V and 2 bases from J, with 23 bases between. Germline CDR1 and CDR2: MDHEN and SYDVKM. DNA of the CDR3: TGTGCCAGCAGGGGTTTTGGGTCTAGCCGGACTCCCTACAATGAGCAGTTCTTC. This codes for CASRGFGSSRTPYNEQFF.

The rearrangement links TRBV19 to TRBJ1-4; no definite D call. V was shortened by 3 bases and J by 8 bases, with 19 bases between the two germline ends. The length of the CDR3 is 16 residues. Germline loops: CDR1 LNHDA, CDR2 SQIVND (reference sequence). The CDR3, as DNA: TGTGCCAGTAGTATGGGGAGTTGGGCCTTTAGCGAAAAACTGTTTTTT. Its protein product is CASSMGSWAFSEKLFF.

The V gene is TRBV10-3, the J gene TRBJ2-1; tentative D call: TRBD1 (6 bases). CDR1 ENHRY and CDR2 SYGVKD come from the germline V gene. The CDR3 sequence is 12 residues long. The V end lost 3 bases, the J end lost 9 bases, and 9 bases lay between the germline ends. The CDR3 nucleotides are TGTGCCATCAGTGAAATACAGGGTGAGCAGTTCTTC. This encodes CAISEIQGEQFF.

The chain uses TRBV28 and TRBJ2-1; 11 nucleotides align to TRBD2. V gave up 6 bases and J gave up 4 bases; unmatched junction bases: 14. Germline V gene lookup returns CDR1 MDHEN and CDR2 SYDVKM. This CDR3 contains 18 residues. The CDR3 DNA follows: TGTGCCAGCAGCCACTGGGACCTTAGCGGGAGGGGGTACAATGAGCAGTTCTTC. Encoded protein: CASSHWDLSGRGYNEQFF.

The genes are TRBV28 and TRBJ1-4; D is possibly TRBD1 (5 bases). V was pared by 6 bases and J by 0 bases, with 14 bases between. Per the germline V gene, CDR1 is MDHEN and CDR2 is SYDVKM. The CDR3 extends over 16 amino acids. The CDR3 nucleotides are TGTGCCAGCAGCAGAAGACAGACGGCAACTAATGAAAAACTGTTTTTT. This gives the protein CASSRRQTATNEKLFF.

The rearrangement joins TRBV30 to TRBJ2-2; perhaps TRBD1 as D (6 bases). Germline V gene sequence: CDR1 GTSNPN, CDR2 SVGIG (reference sequence). The CDR3 runs to 14 residues. Trimming took 1 base from V and 2 from J, leaving 8 bases between them. As DNA, the CDR3 is TGTGCCTGGAGTGCGGACAGAAACACCGGGGAGCTGTTTTTT. It encodes CAWSADRNTGELFF.

This clone was detected only once. V usage is TRBV18 and J usage is TRBJ2-4, with 10 bases that match TRBD2. The CDR3 totals 20 residues. The V gene's germline CDR1 is KGHSH and CDR2 LQKENI. V lost 3 bases to trimming and J lost 0 bases; unmatched junction nucleotides: 14. Here the CDR3 reads CASSPSAGTSAPGAKNIQYF. The CDR3 DNA sequence: TGTGCCAGCTCACCTAGTGCCGGGACTAGCGCGCCTGGAGCCAAAAACATTCAGTACTTC.

The rearrangement uses TRBV7-8 and TRBJ2-4, with 9 nucleotides matching TRBD1. V trimming: 5 bases; J trimming: 0 bases; junction bases outside the gene matches: 11. Germline CDR1 reads SGHVS; CDR2 reads FQNEAQ. CDR3 size: 18 residues. The CDR3 reads CASSPRTGAKIAKNIQYF. As DNA, the CDR3 is TGTGCCAGCAGCCCACGGACAGGGGCGAAGATAGCCAAAAACATTCAGTACTTC.

The chain is built from TRBV3-1 (or the pseudogene TRBV3-2) and TRBJ1-5, with D tentatively TRBD1 (5 bases). V was cut by 1 base and J by 2 bases, with 12 bases left in between. From germline, CDR1 is LGHDT and CDR2 YNNKEL (reference sequence). The CDR3 covers 16 residues. The CDR3 DNA sequence: TGTGCCAGCAGCCAAGGGGGGGACGGGGGCAATCAGCCCCAGCATTTT. It translates to CASSQGGDGGNQPQHF.

The rearrangement uses TRBV3-1 (or the pseudogene TRBV3-2) and TRBJ1-2; D is ambiguous. V lost 4 bases and J lost 8, with 17 bases in between. Germline loops: CDR1 LGHDT, CDR2 YNNKEL (reference sequence). This CDR3 has 14 amino acids. The CDR3 DNA is TGTGCCAGCAGCCCCCGCGTTGATTCGAGAGGCTACACCTTC. Its translation: CASSPRVDSRGYTF.

This clone was observed many times. This rearrangement joins TRBV28 to TRBJ1-5, with 9 bases identical to TRBD1. Looked up from germline, CDR1 is MDHEN and CDR2 is SYDVKM. With V trimmed by 6 bases and J by 4 bases, 7 bases remained unmatched. This CDR3 has 15 amino acids. CDR3 nucleotides: TGTGCCAGCAGACACCGGGACAGGGTAAATCAGCCCCAGCATTTT. Protein sequence: CASRHRDRVNQPQHF. The full variable domain, completed using reference TRBV28 and TRBJ1-5, is DVKVTQSSRYLVKRTGEKVFLECVQDMDHENMFWYRQDPGLGLRLIYFSYDVKMKEKGDIPEGYSVSREKKERFSLILESASTNQTSMYLCASRHRDRVNQPQHFGDGTRLSIL.

The V and J genes are TRBV2 and TRBJ2-3; the D gene is possibly TRBD2 (6 bases). This CDR3 is 14 amino acids long. Deletions cut 11 bases from V and 0 bases from J, with 15 bases between. The germline V gene has CDR1 SNHLY and CDR2 FYNNEI. The CDR3 DNA reads TGTGCCTCCGTCGGCGGGGCTAGCACAGATACGCAGTATTTT. This translates into CASVGGASTDTQYF.

The chain carries TRBV19 and TRBJ2-1; 9 bases fit TRBD2. Germline lookup yields CDR1 LNHDA and CDR2 SQIVND (reference sequence). Unmatched junction bases numbered 9, after V lost 0 bases and J lost 0 bases. This CDR3 spans 19 amino acids. This CDR3 reads CASSIEREGVFVSYNEQFF. For the CDR3, the DNA is TGTGCCAGTAGTATAGAGCGGGAGGGTGTTTTCGTCTCCTACAATGAGCAGTTCTTC.

The chain carries TRBV18 and TRBJ2-3; 7 nucleotides line up with TRBD2. V shed 6 bases and J 0 bases; nucleotides not matched to a gene: 6. CDR3 size: 15 residues. Germline CDR1 is KGHSH and CDR2 is LQKENI. CDR3 sequence reads: CASSSASGSTDTQYF. In DNA form, the CDR3 reads TGTGCCAGCTCCTCAGCTAGCGGAAGCACAGATACGCAGTATTTT.

J is TRBJ2-5 and V is TRBV6-2 or TRBV6-3; tentatively, D is TRBD2 (5 bases). This CDR3 has 12 amino acids. V lost 5 bases and J 2 bases, leaving 6 bases between the germline ends. The germline V gene has CDR1 MNHEY and CDR2 SVGEGT. CDR3 region: CASSRGQETQYF. CDR3 bases: TGTGCCAGCAGTAGAGGGCAAGAGACCCAGTACTTC.

The J gene is TRBJ2-4, the V gene TRBV11-2, with TRBD1 matching 9 bases. Germline values: CDR1 SGHAT, CDR2 FQNNGV. The V gene end was trimmed by 0 bases and the J gene end by 10 bases; junction bases not matched to a gene: 19. This CDR3 has 19 residues. CDR3 bases: TGTGCCAGCAGCTTAGATAGCGCCCTAGGGACAGGGAAGGAAACTATTCAGTACTTC. Translation: CASSLDSALGTGKETIQYF.

The chain has TRBV6-1 and TRBJ2-2; 8 bases are a match to TRBD2. The CDR3 is made up of 16 amino acids. Germline-derived CDR1 and CDR2 are MNHNS and SASEGT. V shed 2 bases and J 5 bases; nucleotides not matched to a gene: 7. This chain's CDR3 is CASSERSGGRTGELFF. CDR3 in DNA: TGTGCCAGCAGTGAAAGGTCGGGGGGGCGAACCGGGGAGCTGTTTTTT.